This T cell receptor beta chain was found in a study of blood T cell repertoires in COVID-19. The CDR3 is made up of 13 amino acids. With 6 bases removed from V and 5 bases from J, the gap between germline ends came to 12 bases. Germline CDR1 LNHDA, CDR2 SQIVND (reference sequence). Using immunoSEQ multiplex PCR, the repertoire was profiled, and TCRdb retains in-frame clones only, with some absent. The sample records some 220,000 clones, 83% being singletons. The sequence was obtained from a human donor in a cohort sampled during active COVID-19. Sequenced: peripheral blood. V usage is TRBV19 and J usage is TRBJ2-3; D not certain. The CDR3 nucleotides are TGTGCCAGTAGCTCCCTAATGCGAGATACGCAGTATTTT. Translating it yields CASSSLMRDTQYF.